A selection of T cell receptor beta chains follows, all from one sample in a study of blood T cell repertoires in COVID-19. Produced via immunoSEQ multiplex PCR; TCRdb's table is partial and in-frame only. The table includes hundreds of thousands of clones, about 88% detected once. The source material was peripheral blood. These receptor sequences come from a man in his forties or fifties with acute or convalescent COVID-19. CDR3s include the opening cysteine and the closing phenylalanine or tryptophan. The order of the fields is V gene, clone size, D gene, J gene, CDR3 length, CDR3 protein, CDR3 DNA. A D gene is named only where the DNA matches it firmly. Expanded clones are given a class, and other clones once, few, many or no size at all.

>TRBV6-5|NA|TRBD1|TRBJ1-1|14
CASNFLDRGTEAFF
TGTGCCAGCAACTTTCTGGACAGGGGAACTGAAGCTTTCTTT
>TRBV7-7|NA|NA|TRBJ2-2|13
CASSQTSTGELFF
TGTGCCAGCAGCCAGACAAGCACCGGGGAGCTGTTTTTT
>TRBV4-1|NA|TRBD2|TRBJ2-5|16
CASSPRTSGGQETQYF
TGCGCCAGCAGCCCCCGGACTAGCGGGGGGCAAGAGACCCAGTACTTC
>TRBV30|NA|TRBD1|TRBJ1-2|14
CAWNYRGRNYGYTF
TGTGCCTGGAATTACAGGGGGCGGAACTATGGCTACACCTTC
>TRBV20-1|NA|NA|TRBJ2-2|15
CSASRQAANTGELFF
TGCAGTGCTAGTAGGCAGGCCGCGAACACCGGGGAGCTGTTTTTT
>TRBV6-6|NA|TRBD1|TRBJ2-7|16
CASSRRYRGVSYEQYF
TGTGCCAGCAGTCGACGGTACAGGGGGGTTTCCTACGAGCAGTACTTC
>TRBV4-1|NA|NA|TRBJ2-7|14
CASSQLTTSSEQYF
TGCGCCAGCAGCCAACTAACCACTAGCAGCGAGCAGTACTTC
>TRBV18|NA|NA|TRBJ1-1|13
CASSPAVNTEAFF
TGTGCCAGCTCACCGGCTGTGAACACTGAAGCTTTCTTT
>TRBV5-1|NA|NA|TRBJ2-7|12
CASSLEGYEQYF
TGCGCCAGCAGCTTGGAGGGGTACGAGCAGTACTTC
>TRBV30|NA|TRBD1|TRBJ2-7|15
CAWDDRGRSSYEQYF
TGTGCCTGGGATGACAGGGGGCGCAGCTCCTACGAGCAGTACTTC
>TRBV18|NA|TRBD1|TRBJ2-7|13
CASSRGQSNEQYF
TGTGCCAGCTCACGGGGACAGTCAAACGAGCAGTACTTC
>TRBV4-3|NA|TRBD1|TRBJ2-7|17
CASSQDLIGTGMYEQYF
TGCGCCAGCAGCCAAGATCTTATAGGGACAGGGATGTACGAGCAGTACTTC
>TRBV2|NA|TRBD1|TRBJ2-7|13
CASRQGKSTSQYF
TGTGCCAGTAGACAGGGGAAGAGTACGAGCCAGTACTTC
>TRBV23-1|NA|NA|TRBJ2-7|15
CASSQSKTGAYEQYF
TGCGCCAGCAGTCAGTCCAAAACAGGAGCCTACGAGCAGTACTTC
>TRBV6-5|NA|NA|TRBJ2-6|16
CASSWTRSSGANVLTF
TGTGCCAGCAGTTGGACAAGAAGTTCTGGGGCCAACGTCCTGACTTTC
>TRBV7-8|NA|TRBD2|TRBJ2-1|16
CASSLTGTSGTAGQFF
TGTGCCAGCAGCTTAACCGGGACTAGCGGGACGGCTGGGCAGTTCTTC
>TRBV5-6|once|TRBD2|TRBJ2-3|15
CASTQTGGPTDTQYF
TGTGCCAGCACCCAAACGGGAGGACCCACAGATACGCAGTATTTT
>TRBV5-6|NA|TRBD1|TRBJ1-2|15
CASSLGGQSPYGYTF
TGTGCCAGCAGCTTGGGGGGACAGTCCCCTTATGGCTACACCTTC
>TRBV6-4|NA|NA|TRBJ2-7|15
CASSPWGGSSYEQYF
TGTGCCAGCAGCCCTTGGGGCGGAAGCTCCTACGAGCAGTACTTC
>TRBV12-3/TRBV12-4|few|NA|TRBJ2-3|13
CASSFSGTDTQYF
TGTGCCAGCAGTTTTTCTGGCACAGATACGCAGTATTTT
>TRBV4-2|NA|TRBD2|TRBJ2-2|16
CASSQASGSATGELFF
TGTGCCAGCAGCCAAGCGAGCGGGAGTGCCACCGGGGAGCTGTTTTTT
>TRBV5-1|NA|NA|TRBJ2-1|15
CASSLELTEYNEQFF
TGCGCCAGCAGCTTGGAATTGACAGAGTACAATGAGCAGTTCTTC
>TRBV7-3|NA|TRBD1|TRBJ1-1|20
CASSPRLGTGDSVADTEAFF
TGTGCCAGCAGCCCCAGACTCGGGACAGGGGATAGTGTGGCGGACACTGAAGCTTTCTTT
>TRBV19|NA|TRBD1|TRBJ2-7|15
CASGSSGQSSYEQYF
TGTGCCAGTGGATCTTCGGGACAGTCCTCCTACGAGCAGTACTTC
>TRBV27|NA|NA|TRBJ2-7|14
CASSPPEPGYEQYF
TGTGCCAGCAGTCCCCCGGAGCCAGGGTACGAGCAGTACTTC
>TRBV3-1/TRBV3-2|NA|TRBD1|TRBJ1-4|16
CASSQVSRDSNEKLFF
TGTGCCAGCAGCCAAGTCTCCCGGGACAGCAATGAAAAACTGTTTTTT
>TRBV28|NA|NA|TRBJ2-5|13
CASSLADSRSRYF
TGTGCCAGCAGTTTAGCGGACAGTCGTTCCCGGTACTTC
>TRBV15|NA|NA|TRBJ1-4|14
CATSRREENEKLFF
TGTGCCACCAGCAGGAGGGAGGAAAATGAAAAACTGTTTTTT
>TRBV25-1|NA|NA|TRBJ2-1|15
CASSDPTGPYNEQFF
TGTGCCAGCAGTGACCCGACAGGACCCTACAATGAGCAGTTCTTC
>TRBV14|NA|NA|TRBJ2-4|14
CASSQDLAKNIQYF
TGTGCCAGCAGCCAAGACCTAGCCAAAAACATTCAGTACTTC
>TRBV18|NA|TRBD1|TRBJ1-1|17
CASSATGGLGLNTEAFF
TGTGCCAGCTCAGCCACAGGGGGCCTCGGTTTGAACACTGAAGCTTTCTTT
>TRBV28|NA|NA|TRBJ2-1|15
CASNPPKSTYNEQFF
TGTGCCAGCAACCCGCCTAAATCTACCTACAATGAGCAGTTCTTC
>TRBV27|NA|TRBD1|TRBJ1-6|16
CASSFRTGREGSPLHF
TGTGCCAGCAGTTTCCGGACAGGGAGAGAAGGTTCACCCCTCCACTTT
>TRBV10-1|NA|TRBD1|TRBJ2-5|15
CASSEGGQGYETQYF
TGCGCCAGCAGTGAGGGTGGACAGGGTTACGAGACCCAGTACTTC